The 24 T cell receptor beta chains listed next were all sequenced from one sample in a study of radiation and T cells in renal cell carcinoma. Method: immunoSEQ multiplex PCR; TCRdb's copy keeps in-frame clones and lacks some. The data show approximately 170,000 clones, about 88% seen once. The time point here: blood 4 weeks post-SBRT, at nephrectomy. The treatment denotes: 15 Gy SBRT to primary tumor, nephrectomy 4 weeks later. Specimen: blood, collected from a patient whose treatment included radiotherapy and nephrectomy. These receptors were collected from a woman in her forties or fifties with renal cell carcinoma.

The chain uses TRBV11-2 and TRBJ2-3, with D tentatively TRBD2 (6 bases). Looked up from germline, CDR1 is SGHAT and CDR2 is FQNNGV. The CDR3 has 15 amino acids. Deletions cut 5 bases from V and 11 bases from J, with 23 bases between. As DNA, the CDR3 is TGTGCCAGCAGCCTACTGACCACGGAGGGTTCAGGGCAGTATTTT. As protein: CASSLLTTEGSGQYF.

The chain carries TRBV6-5 and TRBJ1-6; 7 bases agree with TRBD1. V lost 8 bases and J lost 7; bases outside the gene matches: 5. CDR3 length: 13 residues. Germline values: CDR1 MNHEY, CDR2 SVGAGI. The CDR3: CASGRDRNSPLHF. The DNA for the CDR3 is TGTGCCAGCGGCCGGGACAGAAATTCACCCCTCCACTTT.

V gene TRBV7-8 combines with J gene TRBJ2-2; D possibly corresponds to TRBD2 (5 bases). From germline, CDR1 is SGHVS and CDR2 FQNEAQ. The germline V and J ends were trimmed by 2 bases and 1 base, with 11 bases remaining between them. The CDR3 length is 16 residues. This CDR3 reads CASSLYEGGNTGELFF. DNA of the CDR3: TGTGCCAGCAGCTTATATGAGGGCGGGAACACCGGGGAGCTGTTTTTT.

This chain connects TRBV28 to TRBJ1-1; 10 nucleotides match TRBD1. The ends lost 1 base at V and 2 bases at J; junction bases unmatched: 4. The CDR3 runs to 16 residues. Germline V CDR1 and CDR2: MDHEN, SYDVKM. CDR3 coding DNA: TGTGCCAGCAGTTTATCAGGGACAGGGGTCAACACTGAAGCTTTCTTT. This sequence encodes CASSLSGTGVNTEAFF. The full variable domain, rest sourced from reference TRBV28 and TRBJ1-1, is DVKVTQSSRYLVKRTGEKVFLECVQDMDHENMFWYRQDPGLGLRLIYFSYDVKMKEKGDIPEGYSVSREKKERFSLILESASTNQTSMYLCASSLSGTGVNTEAFFGQGTRLTVV.

The genes are TRBV5-1 and TRBJ2-1; no firm D call. This CDR3 contains 14 residues. Germline CDR1 reads SGHRS; CDR2 reads YFSETQ. Deletions cut 4 bases from V and 9 bases from J, with 17 bases between. CDR3 sequence (DNA): TGCGCCAGCAGCCAGACCCCTAGTTCTACTGAGCAGTTCTTC. Its translation: CASSQTPSSTEQFF.

The V and J genes are TRBV12-5 and TRBJ2-3; D could derive from TRBD1 or TRBD2 (5 bases each). CDR1 LGHNT and CDR2 FRNRAP come from the germline V gene. Trimming shortened V by 6 bases and J by 0 bases, and 7 bases separated the two germline ends. This CDR3 has 13 residues. The CDR3 sequence: CASGRGSTDTQYF. DNA for the CDR3: TGTGCTAGTGGGAGGGGAAGCACAGATACGCAGTATTTT.

The V and J genes are TRBV23-1 and TRBJ2-5, with 8 bases that match TRBD2. TRBV23-1 qualifies as an ORF whose function is uncertain. This CDR3 region has 14 residues. Trimming at V came to 10 bases and at J to 5 bases, leaving 12 bases not matched to a gene. The CDR3 loop is CATELPGGVETQYF. CDR3 nucleotides: TGCGCCACCGAATTACCGGGGGGGGTCGAGACCCAGTACTTC.

J is TRBJ2-1 and V is TRBV4-3; 8 bases are a match to TRBD2. The CDR3 extends over 16 amino acids. The V and J ends lost 3 bases and 3 bases, in that order; junction bases with no gene match: 7. Germline CDR1 LGHNA, CDR2 YSLEER. CDR3 sequence reads: CASSQDAGGHYNEQFF. CDR3 sequence (DNA): TGCGCCAGCAGCCAGGATGCGGGGGGCCACTACAATGAGCAGTTCTTC.

The chain combines TRBV6-1 with TRBJ1-3; D call uncertain. Germline V gene data show CDR1 as MNHNS and CDR2 as SASEGT. The CDR3 has 18 residues. The V end lost 1 base, the J end lost 1 base, and 17 bases lay between the germline ends. This CDR3 reads CASSEVPWQVDSGNTIYF. The CDR3 nucleotides read TGTGCCAGCAGTGAAGTTCCATGGCAAGTAGATTCTGGAAACACCATATATTTT.

This clone was recorded a few times. This CDR3 reads CASSEQGGSNSPLHF. In DNA, the CDR3 is TGTGCCAGCAGTGAACAGGGGGGCTCTAATTCACCCCTCCACTTT. J is TRBJ1-6 and V is TRBV2, with 7 bases identical to TRBD1. The CDR3 runs 15 residues. V was pared by 2 bases and J by 6 bases, with 4 bases of the junction left unmatched. CDR1 is SNHLY, CDR2 FYNNEI, per germline.

CDR3 protein: CASSQIWPDGSYEQYF. CDR3 coding DNA: TGCGCCAGCAGCCAAATTTGGCCAGACGGATCCTACGAGCAGTACTTC. The genes are TRBV4-1 and TRBJ2-7; D remains unclear. This CDR3 is 16 amino acids long. CDR1 is MGHRA and CDR2 is YSYEKL in the germline V gene. V lost 2 bases and J 1 base, leaving 15 bases between the germline ends.

Notes on this clone: Other DNA sequences in this specimen translate into the identical CDR3. The chain combines TRBV19 with TRBJ1-3; D gene uncertain. Germline V CDR1 and CDR2: LNHDA, SQIVND (reference sequence). V lost 3 bases and J 0 bases, leaving 3 bases between the germline ends. This CDR3 has 13 amino acids. The CDR3 protein is CASSISSGNTIYF. DNA for the CDR3: TGTGCCAGTAGTATCTCCTCTGGAAACACCATATATTTT.

The CDR3 coding sequence is TGCGCCAGCAGCTTGGAGTGGGGAAGGAACACTGAAGCTTTCTTT. Translation: CASSLEWGRNTEAFF. The rearrangement links TRBV5-1 to TRBJ1-1; D gene ambiguous. Between the trimmed V and J ends, which lost 0 bases and 1 base, there was a span of 10 bases. Germline V lookup: CDR1 SGHRS, CDR2 YFSETQ. The CDR3 extends over 15 amino acids.

The chain couples TRBV5-6 to TRBJ1-3; D gene uncertain. This CDR3 has 14 amino acids. V was pared by 0 bases and J by 1 base, with 5 bases between. Looked up from germline, CDR1 is SGHDT and CDR2 is YYEEEE. The CDR3 here is CASSLGGSGNTIYF. The CDR3 DNA reads TGTGCCAGCAGCTTGGGTGGATCTGGAAACACCATATATTTT.

The chain combines TRBV19 with TRBJ1-4; D perhaps matches TRBD1 (5 bases). Trimming shortened V by 5 bases and J by 0 bases, and 10 bases separated the two germline ends. This CDR3 contains 15 residues. Germline CDR1 and CDR2: LNHDA and SQIVND (reference sequence). CDR3 nucleotide sequence: TGTGCCAGTAGTTTCACAGGTTCAACTAATGAAAAACTGTTTTTT. It yields the protein CASSFTGSTNEKLFF.

This chain uses TRBV6-1 with TRBJ2-5, with 7 bases lining up with TRBD1. V was clipped by 7 bases and J by 2 bases; unmatched bases: 7. The CDR3 runs to 14 residues. Germline-derived CDR1 and CDR2 are MNHNS and SASEGT. For the CDR3, the DNA is TGTGCCAGCACGATTTCCAGGGGGCAAGAGACCCAGTACTTC. It codes for CASTISRGQETQYF.

On this clone itself: Its ends do not fully match the called genes, so a read error is possible. V and J are TRBV5-8 and TRBJ1-1; no clear D. This CDR3 spans 14 amino acids. Germline V gives CDR1 SGHTS, CDR2 YDEGEE. The CDR3 DNA follows: TGTGCTAGCATCAGACGGCCCCTCGACACTGAAGCTTTCTTT. Protein: CASIRRPLDTEAFF.

CDR3 sequence: CSVEDPPETQYF. CDR3 DNA: TGCAGCGTTGAGGACCCCCCAGAGACCCAGTACTTC. The chain links TRBV29-1 to TRBJ2-5; D remains unclear. Germline CDR1 SQVTM, CDR2 ANQGSEA. The germline V and J ends were trimmed by 3 bases and 4 bases, with 9 bases remaining between them. The CDR3 has 12 amino acids.

CDR3 protein: CASSQGAAKNIQYF. The CDR3 nucleotides are TGTGCCAGTAGTCAAGGGGCAGCCAAAAACATTCAGTACTTC. V usage is TRBV19 and J usage is TRBJ2-4; TRBD1 might be the D (5 bases). Trimming took off 5 bases at V and 0 bases at J, with 8 bases between the two ends. This CDR3 is 14 amino acids long. Germline assignment: CDR1 LNHDA and CDR2 SQIVND (reference sequence).

The sample holds a few counts of this clone. CDR3: CASTLSQANTEAFF. The CDR3 coding sequence is TGTGCCAGCACCCTTAGCCAGGCGAACACTGAAGCTTTCTTT. V is TRBV6-5 and J is TRBJ1-1; D gene unclear. V was pared by 7 bases and J by 1 base, with 13 bases between. In germline, CDR1 is MNHEY, CDR2 SVGAGI. The CDR3 extends over 14 amino acids.

V usage is TRBV29-1 and J usage is TRBJ2-7, with TRBD2 matching 9 bases. This CDR3 region has 14 residues. The germline gives CDR1 SQVTM, CDR2 ANQGSEA. Trimming cost V 2 bases and J 0 bases; bases outside gene matches: 2. For the CDR3, the DNA is TGCAGCGTTGAATCTAGCGGGGTCTCCTACGAGCAGTACTTC. Protein sequence: CSVESSGVSYEQYF.

The chain links TRBV6-5 to TRBJ1-1, with TRBD1 identical over 7 bases. This CDR3 is 13 amino acids long. Germline CDR1 reads MNHEY; CDR2 reads SVGAGI. The J segment lost 8 bases and the V segment lost 6 bases, leaving 9 bases of the junction unmatched. The CDR3 reads CASSLGQQLEAFF. The DNA of the CDR3 is TGTGCCAGCAGCTTGGGACAGCAATTAGAAGCTTTCTTT.

The rearrangement joins TRBV7-2 to TRBJ1-2; D might be TRBD1 (5 bases). V lost 1 base and J 2 bases, leaving 14 bases between the germline ends. CDR1 is SGHTA and CDR2 is FQGNSA in the germline V gene. This CDR3 spans 16 amino acids. The CDR3 region is CASSLGSPGTNYGYTF. In DNA, the CDR3 is TGTGCCAGCAGCTTAGGATCCCCAGGGACGAACTATGGCTACACCTTC. Based on the CDR3 plus reference TRBV7-2 and TRBJ1-2, the full variable domain is GAGVSQSPSNKVTEKGKDVELRCDPISGHTALYWYRQSLGQGLEFLIYFQGNSAPDKSGLPSDRFSAERTGGSVSTLTIQRTQQEDSAVYLCASSLGSPGTNYGYTFGSGTRLTVV.

The chain carries TRBV6-4 and TRBJ2-1; D is perhaps TRBD1 or TRBD2 (5 bases each). The germline V and J ends were trimmed by 2 bases and 8 bases, with 13 bases remaining between them. Germline CDR1 reads MRHNA; CDR2 reads SNTAGT. The CDR3 loop spans 14 amino acids. CDR3 protein: CASSDRGAGDEQFF. CDR3 nucleotides: TGTGCCAGCAGTGACAGGGGCGCCGGGGATGAGCAGTTCTTC.